Listed below are T cell receptor beta chains from one sample, sequenced in a study of beta chain features in type 1 diabetes. Assay: immunoSEQ multiplex PCR; the TCRdb copy retains only in-frame clones and omits some. Of about 270,000 clones in the sample, about 13% were seen once. The sequencing sample was made of naive CD4+ T cells from blood. The receptors were sampled from a man aged 25-40 years with type 1 diabetes. Each CDR3 is given with its conserved first and last residue. A D gene is named only where the DNA matches it firmly. Rows give clone size only sometimes, using once, few, many, or a class for an expanded clone.

d_call: .; v_call: TRBV28; clone_size: few; j_call: TRBJ2-3; cdr3_nt: TGTGCCAGCAGTACCCGACAGGCCATCACAGATACGCAGTATTTT; cdr3_aa: CASSTRQAITDTQYF
d_call: .; v_call: TRBV14; clone_size: few; j_call: TRBJ1-5; cdr3_nt: TGTGCCAGCCGGGGAATGCGCTGGAGGGAACAGCCCCAGCATTTT; cdr3_aa: CASRGMRWREQPQHF
d_call: .; v_call: TRBV23-1; clone_size: few; j_call: TRBJ1-5; cdr3_nt: TGCGCCAGCAGTCAATCGGGGAGGGACAGCAATCAGCCCCAGCATTTT; cdr3_aa: CASSQSGRDSNQPQHF
d_call: .; v_call: TRBV10-3; clone_size: .; j_call: TRBJ2-3; cdr3_nt: TGTGCCATTAGGGATAGCGGCGCAGATACGCAGTATTTT; cdr3_aa: CAIRDSGADTQYF
d_call: TRBD1; v_call: TRBV2; clone_size: .; j_call: TRBJ1-2; cdr3_nt: TGTGCCATTCGGGACAGAAACTATGGCTACACCTTC; cdr3_aa: CAIRDRNYGYTF
d_call: TRBD1; v_call: TRBV27; clone_size: few; j_call: TRBJ2-6; cdr3_nt: TGTGCCAGCAGTTTAAGGGGACAGTCCTCTGGGGCCAACGTCCTGACTTTC; cdr3_aa: CASSLRGQSSGANVLTF
d_call: .; v_call: TRBV6-5; clone_size: few; j_call: TRBJ2-1; cdr3_nt: TGTGCCAGCAGTTTCGAGGGCCGAAATGAGCAGTTCTTC; cdr3_aa: CASSFEGRNEQFF
d_call: TRBD1; v_call: TRBV4-2; clone_size: .; j_call: TRBJ2-4; cdr3_nt: TGTGCCAGCAGCGGACAAGGGACAGGGAGCGCCAAAAACATTCAGTACTTC; cdr3_aa: CASSGQGTGSAKNIQYF
d_call: .; v_call: TRBV11-2; clone_size: .; j_call: TRBJ2-5; cdr3_nt: TGTGCCAGCAGCCAGGCCCCCGTTGGTGAGACCCAGTACTTC; cdr3_aa: CASSQAPVGETQYF
d_call: .; v_call: TRBV30; clone_size: .; j_call: TRBJ1-2; cdr3_nt: TGTGCCTGGAGTATAGGAGGCGGCTACACCTTC; cdr3_aa: CAWSIGGGYTF
d_call: .; v_call: TRBV28; clone_size: .; j_call: TRBJ1-5; cdr3_nt: TGTGCCAGCAGTCTCCATCAGCCCCAGCATTTT; cdr3_aa: CASSLHQPQHF
d_call: .; v_call: TRBV5-1; clone_size: .; j_call: TRBJ1-2; cdr3_nt: TGCGCCAGCAGCTTGGTCGGGTTCGGTGACTATGGCTACACCTTC; cdr3_aa: CASSLVGFGDYGYTF
d_call: .; v_call: TRBV30; clone_size: .; j_call: TRBJ1-1; cdr3_nt: TGTGCCTGGAGTGTATCGAGCACTGAAGCTTTCTTT; cdr3_aa: CAWSVSSTEAFF
d_call: TRBD1; v_call: TRBV7-2; clone_size: .; j_call: TRBJ2-1; cdr3_nt: TGTGCCAGCAGCTTAGCTGCTGCGACAGGGGTTACCAATGAGCAGTTCTTC; cdr3_aa: CASSLAAATGVTNEQFF
d_call: TRBD1; v_call: TRBV25-1; clone_size: .; j_call: TRBJ1-2; cdr3_nt: TGTGCCAGCGGACAGGGGGCGCTTTCAGGGAATGGCTACACCTTC; cdr3_aa: CASGQGALSGNGYTF
d_call: .; v_call: TRBV29-1; clone_size: few; j_call: TRBJ2-3; cdr3_nt: TGCAGCGTTGTTGAGGAGTCCACAGATACGCAGTATTTT; cdr3_aa: CSVVEESTDTQYF
d_call: .; v_call: TRBV11-2; clone_size: few; j_call: TRBJ1-1; cdr3_nt: TGTGCCAGCAGCCCGGTCACTGAAGCTTTCTTT; cdr3_aa: CASSPVTEAFF
d_call: .; v_call: TRBV4-3; clone_size: few; j_call: TRBJ1-1; cdr3_nt: TGCGCCAGCAGCCAACGGGGTAGGGTCACTGAAGCTTTCTTT; cdr3_aa: CASSQRGRVTEAFF
d_call: .; v_call: TRBV7-3; clone_size: .; j_call: TRBJ2-1; cdr3_nt: TGTGCCAGCAGCTTGAGCGGGTCCTACAATGAGCAGTTCTTC; cdr3_aa: CASSLSGSYNEQFF
d_call: TRBD1; v_call: TRBV6-6; clone_size: .; j_call: TRBJ2-1; cdr3_nt: TGTGCCAGCAGTTACGGACAGGGGAGGGAGCAGTTCTTC; cdr3_aa: CASSYGQGREQFF